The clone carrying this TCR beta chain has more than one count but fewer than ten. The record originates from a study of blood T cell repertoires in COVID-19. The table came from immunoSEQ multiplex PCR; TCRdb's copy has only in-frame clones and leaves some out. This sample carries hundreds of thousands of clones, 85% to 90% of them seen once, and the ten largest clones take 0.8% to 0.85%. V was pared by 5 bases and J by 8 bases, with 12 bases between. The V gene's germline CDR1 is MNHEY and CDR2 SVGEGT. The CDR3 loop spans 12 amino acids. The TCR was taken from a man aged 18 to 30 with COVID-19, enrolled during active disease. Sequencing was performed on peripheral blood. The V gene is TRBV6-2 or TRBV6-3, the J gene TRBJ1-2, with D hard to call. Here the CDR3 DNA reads TGTGCCAGCAGTCCCGAGCGACGGGGCTACACCTTC. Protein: CASSPERRGYTF.